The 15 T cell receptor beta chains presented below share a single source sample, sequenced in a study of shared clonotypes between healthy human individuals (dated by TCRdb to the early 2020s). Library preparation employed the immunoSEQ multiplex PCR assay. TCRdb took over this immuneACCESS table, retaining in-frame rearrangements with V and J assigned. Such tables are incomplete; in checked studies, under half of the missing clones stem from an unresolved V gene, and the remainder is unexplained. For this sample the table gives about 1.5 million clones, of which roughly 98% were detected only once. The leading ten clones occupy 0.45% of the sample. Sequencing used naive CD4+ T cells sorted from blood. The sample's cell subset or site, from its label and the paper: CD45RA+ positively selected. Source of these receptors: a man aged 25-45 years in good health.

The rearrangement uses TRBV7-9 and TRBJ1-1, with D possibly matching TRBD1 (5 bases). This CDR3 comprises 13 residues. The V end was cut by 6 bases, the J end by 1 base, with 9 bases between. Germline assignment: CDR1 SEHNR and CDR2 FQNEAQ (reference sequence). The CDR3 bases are TGTGCCAGCAGAGTCCAGGGGAACACTGAAGCTTTCTTT. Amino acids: CASRVQGNTEAFF.

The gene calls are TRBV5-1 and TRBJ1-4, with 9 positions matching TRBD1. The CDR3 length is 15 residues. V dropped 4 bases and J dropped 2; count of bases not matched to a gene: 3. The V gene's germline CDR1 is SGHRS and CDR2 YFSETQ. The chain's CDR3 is CASSKDRGTNEKLFF. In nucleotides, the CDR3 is TGCGCCAGCAGCAAGGACAGGGGCACTAATGAAAAACTGTTTTTT. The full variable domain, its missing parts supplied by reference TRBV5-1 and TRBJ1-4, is KAGVTQTPRYLIKTRGQQVTLSCSPISGHRSVSWYQQTPGQGLQFLFEYFSETQRNKGNFPGRFSGRQFSNSRSEMNVSTLELGDSALYLCASSKDRGTNEKLFFGSGTQLSVL.

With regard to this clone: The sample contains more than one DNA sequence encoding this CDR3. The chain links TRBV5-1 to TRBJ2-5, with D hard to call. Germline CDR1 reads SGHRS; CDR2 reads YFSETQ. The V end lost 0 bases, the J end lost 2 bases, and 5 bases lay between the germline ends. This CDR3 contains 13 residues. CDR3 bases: TGCGCCAGCAGCTTGGGGGTACAAGAGACCCAGTACTTC. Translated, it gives CASSLGVQETQYF.

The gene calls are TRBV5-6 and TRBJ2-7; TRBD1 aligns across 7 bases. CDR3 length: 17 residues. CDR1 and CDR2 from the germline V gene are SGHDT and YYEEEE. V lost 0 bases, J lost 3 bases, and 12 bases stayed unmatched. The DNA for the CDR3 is TGTGCCAGCAGCTTGGAGTTTGGCTGGCAGGGGGACTACGAGCAGTACTTC. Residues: CASSLEFGWQGDYEQYF. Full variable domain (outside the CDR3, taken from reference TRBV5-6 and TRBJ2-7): DAGVTQSPTHLIKTRGQQVTLRCSPKSGHDTVSWYQQALGQGPQFIFQYYEEEERQRGNFPDRFSGHQFPNYSSELNVNALLLGDSALYLCASSLEFGWQGDYEQYFGPGTRLTVT.

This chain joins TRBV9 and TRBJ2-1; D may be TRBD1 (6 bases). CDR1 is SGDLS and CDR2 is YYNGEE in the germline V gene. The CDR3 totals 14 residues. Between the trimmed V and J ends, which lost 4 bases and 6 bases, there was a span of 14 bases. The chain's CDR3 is CASSLQGSANEQFF. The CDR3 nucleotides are TGTGCCAGCAGCCTTCAGGGGTCAGCCAATGAGCAGTTCTTC.

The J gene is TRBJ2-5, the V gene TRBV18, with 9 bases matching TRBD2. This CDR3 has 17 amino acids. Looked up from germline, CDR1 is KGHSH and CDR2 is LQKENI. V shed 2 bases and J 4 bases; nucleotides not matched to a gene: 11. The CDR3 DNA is TGTGCCAGCTCACCATCTAATAGCGGGAGAGGTGGAGAGACCCAGTACTTC. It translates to CASSPSNSGRGGETQYF.

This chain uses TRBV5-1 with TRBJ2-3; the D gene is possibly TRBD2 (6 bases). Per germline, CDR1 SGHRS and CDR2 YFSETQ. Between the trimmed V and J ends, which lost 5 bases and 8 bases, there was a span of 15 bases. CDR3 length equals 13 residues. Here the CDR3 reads CASRRDSPGTQYF. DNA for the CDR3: TGCGCCAGCAGGCGGGACTCCCCGGGTACGCAGTATTTT. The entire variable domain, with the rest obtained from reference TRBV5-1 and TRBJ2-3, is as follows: KAGVTQTPRYLIKTRGQQVTLSCSPISGHRSVSWYQQTPGQGLQFLFEYFSETQRNKGNFPGRFSGRQFSNSRSEMNVSTLELGDSALYLCASRRDSPGTQYFGPGTRLTVL.

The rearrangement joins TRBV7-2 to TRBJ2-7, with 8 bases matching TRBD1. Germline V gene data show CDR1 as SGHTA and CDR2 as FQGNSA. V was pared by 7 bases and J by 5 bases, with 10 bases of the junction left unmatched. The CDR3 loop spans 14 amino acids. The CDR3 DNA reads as TGTGCCAGCAACAGACAGGGGAGATACGACGAGCAGTACTTC. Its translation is CASNRQGRYDEQYF. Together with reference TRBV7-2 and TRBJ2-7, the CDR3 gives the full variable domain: GAGVSQSPSNKVTEKGKDVELRCDPISGHTALYWYRQSLGQGLEFLIYFQGNSAPDKSGLPSDRFSAERTGGSVSTLTIQRTQQEDSAVYLCASNRQGRYDEQYFGPGTRLTVT.

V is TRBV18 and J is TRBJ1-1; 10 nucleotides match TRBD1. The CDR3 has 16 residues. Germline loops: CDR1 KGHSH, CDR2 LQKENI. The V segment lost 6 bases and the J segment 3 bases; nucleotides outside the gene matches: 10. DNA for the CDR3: TGTGCCAGCTCCGTGGACAGGGGGTTTCGGGACACTGAAGCTTTCTTT. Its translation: CASSVDRGFRDTEAFF. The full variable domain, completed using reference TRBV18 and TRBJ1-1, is NAGVMQNPRHLVRRRGQEARLRCSPMKGHSHVYWYRQLPEEGLKFMVYLQKENIIDESGMPKERFSAEFPKEGPSILRIQQVVRGDSAAYFCASSVDRGFRDTEAFFGQGTRLTVV.

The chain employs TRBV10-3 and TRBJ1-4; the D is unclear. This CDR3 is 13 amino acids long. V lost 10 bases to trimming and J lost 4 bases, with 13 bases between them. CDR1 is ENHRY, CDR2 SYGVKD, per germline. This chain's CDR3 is CATLPGFNEKLFF. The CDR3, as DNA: TGTGCCACCTTACCCGGATTTAATGAAAAACTGTTTTTT.

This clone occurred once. CDR3 sequence: CASSPKHLVGGYTF. The CDR3 coding sequence is TGTGCCAGCTCACCCAAACACCTAGTAGGTGGCTACACCTTC. The chain links TRBV18 to TRBJ1-2, with D hard to call. This CDR3 comprises 14 residues. The V and J ends lost 3 bases and 7 bases respectively, with 15 bases between them. Germline CDR1 reads KGHSH; CDR2 reads LQKENI.

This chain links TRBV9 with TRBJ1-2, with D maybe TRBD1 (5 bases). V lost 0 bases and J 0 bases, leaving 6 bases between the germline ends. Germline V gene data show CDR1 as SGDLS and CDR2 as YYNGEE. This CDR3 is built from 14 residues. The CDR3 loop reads CASSVGTTNYGYTF. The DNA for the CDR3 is TGTGCCAGCAGCGTAGGGACAACTAACTATGGCTACACCTTC.

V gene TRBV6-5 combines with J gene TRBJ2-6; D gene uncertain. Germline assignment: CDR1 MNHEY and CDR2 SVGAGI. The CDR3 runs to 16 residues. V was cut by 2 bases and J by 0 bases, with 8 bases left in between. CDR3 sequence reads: CASSYIDVSGANVLTF. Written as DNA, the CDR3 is TGTGCCAGCAGTTACATCGACGTCTCTGGGGCCAACGTCCTGACTTTC.

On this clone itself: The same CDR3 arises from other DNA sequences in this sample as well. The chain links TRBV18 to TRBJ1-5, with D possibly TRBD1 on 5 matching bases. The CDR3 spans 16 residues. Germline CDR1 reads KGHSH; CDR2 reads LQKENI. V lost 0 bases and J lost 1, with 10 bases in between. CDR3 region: CASSPPGGRSNQPQHF. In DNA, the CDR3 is TGTGCCAGCTCACCACCCGGGGGGAGGAGCAATCAGCCCCAGCATTTT.

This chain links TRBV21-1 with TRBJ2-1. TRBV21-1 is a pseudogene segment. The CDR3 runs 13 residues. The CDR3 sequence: CASVMDLLPEQFF. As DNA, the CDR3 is TGTGCCAGCGTTATGGACCTCCTTCCGGAGCAGTTCTTC.